The text below deals with one T cell receptor (beta chain). In the original processing: The assay estimated nucleated cells by amplifying reference gene primers. TCRdb's copy holds only in-frame clones and misses some; the assay was immunoSEQ multiplex PCR. V, J and clone size reflect that table, while D and trimming were determined from the DNA. The sample includes 130,000 to 150,000 clones, roughly 81% of them seen just once. This sample is part of a study of blood T cell repertoires in COVID-19. The CDR3 covers 15 residues. J was trimmed by 15 bases and V by 2 bases; bases with no gene match: 16. Germline CDR1 is LGHNA and CDR2 is YNFKEQ.

The TCR comes from a human donor with acute or convalescent COVID-19. The donor label of this sample is uncertain. The V call is TRBV4-2, the J call TRBJ2-1; 7 positions match TRBD1. The sequenced sample consisted of peripheral blood. CDR3 in DNA: TGTGCCAGCAGCCAATCCCCCGTGGACAGGTTCAACCTGTTCTTC. Its protein is CASSQSPVDRFNLFF.